This T cell receptor (beta chain) was recovered during a study of early T cells in non-severe SARS-CoV-2 infection (dated by TCRdb to the early 2020s). For context, the study as a whole: Because TCR sequencing relied on bulk RNA taken from unsorted whole blood, pairing of alpha and beta chains was not possible.

Study-wide findings and limitations: VDJdb matching was skewed toward anti-spike CD8 responses, so virus-specific expansions were likely underestimated and private and CD4 specificities were missed.

Receptor libraries were prepared by 5' RACE. Reads for this sample came from a NextSeq 500. To correct for sequencing error and PCR bias, the TCR library protocol tagged individual cDNA molecules with unique molecular identifiers. Sequencing covered both TCR alpha and beta chains, and within each sample the abundances of alpha and beta sequences were tightly co-correlated. Processing in the source paper ran as follows. Decombinator V4 was used to perform V gene, J gene and CDR3 annotation of TCR sequences. Expanded TCRs were defined as changing significantly between any two time points under a Poisson model with p below 0.0001. TCR abundances were normalised to the total number of TCRs sequenced per sample and were expressed as counts per million. TRAV1-2 paired with TRAJ12, TRAJ20 or TRAJ33 defined MAIT TCRs, while TRAV10 paired with TRAJ18 defined iNKT TCRs. A search of VDJdb, accessed on 1 November 2021, was run for TCRs annotated to CMV, EBV and SARS-CoV-2, with TCRs annotated for multiple antigens excluded. The raw public reads went through TCRdb reprocessing: fastp at Q25, MiXCR clone calling, in-frame beta chains kept. Every distinct CDR3 protein forms one entry, paired with its most common genes and DNA. None of the V and J calls come from the authors' own analysis; TCRdb made them. For this sample the table gives 65,000 to 80,000 distinct CDR3 sequences, of which roughly 12% were detected only once. 1.1% of the sample goes to the ten largest clones.

A case-control design nested within a healthcare worker cohort in London, UK, was used, with weekly nasopharyngeal swab PCR tests and blood sampling performed. Healthcare workers were recruited during the week of the UK lockdown, between 23 and 31 March 2020, and followed weekly for up to roughly 16 weeks. CDR1 and CDR2 (DFQATT, SNEGSKA) derive from the germline V gene (reference sequence). The junction shows trimming of 0 bases on V and 5 bases on J, plus 11 bases between the germline ends. There are 13 amino acids in the CDR3, from cysteine to phenylalanine inclusive. Left in the record is the CDR3 DNA by itself, 39 bases read in frame from the first base. This clonotype was seen many times. The target of this receptor is not known. The record has no base qualities; no much larger clone is one base away.

The rearrangement joined TRBV20-1 to TRBJ2-7; the D region possibly corresponds to TRBD1 (5 bases align). The specimen was whole blood. The clonotype originates from an adult who was a healthcare worker with PCR-confirmed SARS-CoV-2 infection or an uninfected control (not recorded which). The nucleotide sequence is given as TGCAGTGCTAGAGATAGCAGGGTCCACGAGCAGTACTTC. It encodes CSARDSRVHEQYF.